This T cell receptor beta chain is drawn from a study of metastatic and nonmetastatic thyroid tumors. All patients reached thyroid surgery having received no treatment beforehand. Using MiXCR, TCRdb re-called clones from the PCR reads. The data contain roughly 30,000 clones, less than 14% of them singletons. This clone occurred many times. The clonotype originates from a female donor with papillary thyroid cancer or a benign thyroid nodule (not recorded which). Some clones in this sample may be carry-over from other donors' samples. Sequencing was done on a sample of blood.

The CDR3 reads CASSAQRDRGRSGANVLTF. The CDR3 DNA follows: TGTGCCAGCAGCGCCCAGCGGGACAGGGGGCGGTCTGGGGCCAACGTCCTGACTTTC. The chain is built from TRBV9 and TRBJ2-6, with TRBD1 identical over 12 bases. V trimming: 3 bases; J trimming: 1 base; junction bases outside the gene matches: 8. CDR1 is SGDLS and CDR2 is YYNGEE in the germline V gene. The CDR3 covers 19 residues.